These 7 T cell receptor beta chains came from one sample sequenced in a study of Ad26.COV2.S vaccination and SARS-CoV-2 variants. Treatment: roughly 19 received Ad26.COV2.S at low or high dose, single or two shots; several received placebo; per-sample allocation not given. Material that was analyzed had been drawn on day 63 after the first vaccine or placebo injection. Clones were read by immunoSEQ multiplex PCR, and TCRdb kept only the in-frame ones, dropping some. The table has about 320,000 clones, about 90% seen once. Source: peripheral blood, taken in a trial of Ad26.COV2.S vaccine versus placebo. Receptors were obtained from a person aged 18-65 years who received the Ad26.COV2.S COVID-19 vaccine or a placebo.

The rearrangement links TRBV13 to TRBJ2-7, with D maybe TRBD2 (5 bases). Trimming took 5 bases from V and 6 from J, leaving 14 bases between them. The CDR3 covers 13 residues. Looked up from germline, CDR1 is PRHDT and CDR2 is FYEKMQ (reference sequence). The CDR3 nucleotides read TGTGCCAGCAGCGCCGCCTATCGGGGCGAGCAGTACGTC. Encoded protein: CASSAAYRGEQYV.

The chain links TRBV6-2 or TRBV6-3 to TRBJ2-7; no clear D gene. The CDR3 has 13 residues. The V and J ends lost 6 bases and 3 bases respectively, with 12 bases between them. Germline loops: CDR1 MNHEY, CDR2 SVGEGT. CDR3 in amino acids: CASSDEANYEQYV. In nucleotides, the CDR3 is TGTGCCAGCAGCGATGAAGCGAACTACGAGCAGTACGTC.

This rearrangement joins TRBV6-5 to TRBJ1-2; no clear D gene. Germline V gene lookup returns CDR1 MNHEY and CDR2 SVGAGI. The V end was cut by 2 bases, the J end by 1 base, with 5 bases between. This CDR3 spans 13 amino acids. The CDR3, as DNA: TGTGCCAGCAGTTACGGGGTTAACTATGGCTACACCTTC. This encodes CASSYGVNYGYTF.

The gene calls are TRBV7-2 and TRBJ2-3, with D perhaps matching TRBD2 (6 bases). The germline V gene encodes CDR1 SGHTA and CDR2 FQGNSA. The CDR3 contains 17 residues. Trimming cost V 1 base and J 0 bases, with 14 bases left between them. The CDR3 loop is CASSLGPAGLSTDTQYF. The DNA of the CDR3 is TGTGCCAGCAGCTTAGGTCCAGCGGGCCTTAGCACAGATACGCAGTATTTT.

The gene calls are TRBV4-3 and TRBJ1-1; D is perhaps TRBD1 (5 bases). The CDR3 runs to 16 residues. CDR1 is LGHNA, CDR2 YSLEER, per germline. V was cut by 0 bases and J by 8 bases, with 19 bases left in between. The CDR3 coding sequence is TGCGCCAGCAGCCAAGAGACAGAGGGCCTGGCACTGGAAGCTTTCTTT. It specifies CASSQETEGLALEAFF.

The J gene is TRBJ2-7, the V gene TRBV2; D is possibly TRBD1 or TRBD2 (7 bases each). This CDR3 spans 14 amino acids. Trimming took off 6 bases at V and 1 base at J, with 13 bases between the two ends. Germline CDR1 is SNHLY and CDR2 is FYNNEI. As DNA, the CDR3 is TGTGCCAGCAGCCCAGGGGGGGGGTCCTACGAGCAGTACGTC. Translated, it gives CASSPGGGSYEQYV.

The rearrangement joins TRBV19 to TRBJ1-4; 9 nucleotides match TRBD1. The CDR3 is 16 amino acids. After removal of 9 bases from V and 0 bases from J, the junction contained 8 bases not matched to a gene. Germline V gene sequence: CDR1 LNHDA, CDR2 SQIVND (reference sequence). The chain's CDR3 is CASSGTGRTTNEKLFF. The CDR3 DNA is TGTGCCAGCTCAGGGACAGGGCGCACAACTAATGAAAAACTGTTTTTT.